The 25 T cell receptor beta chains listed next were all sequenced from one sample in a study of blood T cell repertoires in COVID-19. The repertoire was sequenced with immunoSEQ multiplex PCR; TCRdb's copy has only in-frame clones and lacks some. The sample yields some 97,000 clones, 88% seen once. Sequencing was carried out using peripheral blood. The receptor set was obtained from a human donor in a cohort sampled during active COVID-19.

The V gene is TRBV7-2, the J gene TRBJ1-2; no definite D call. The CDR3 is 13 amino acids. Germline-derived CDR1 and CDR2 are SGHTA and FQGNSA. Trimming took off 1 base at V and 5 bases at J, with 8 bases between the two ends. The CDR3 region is CASSLGGEYGYTF. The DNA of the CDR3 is TGTGCCAGCAGCTTAGGAGGCGAATATGGCTACACCTTC. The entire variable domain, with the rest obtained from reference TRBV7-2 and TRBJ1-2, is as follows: GAGVSQSPSNKVTEKGKDVELRCDPISGHTALYWYRQSLGQGLEFLIYFQGNSAPDKSGLPSDRFSAERTGGSVSTLTIQRTQQEDSAVYLCASSLGGEYGYTFGSGTRLTVV.

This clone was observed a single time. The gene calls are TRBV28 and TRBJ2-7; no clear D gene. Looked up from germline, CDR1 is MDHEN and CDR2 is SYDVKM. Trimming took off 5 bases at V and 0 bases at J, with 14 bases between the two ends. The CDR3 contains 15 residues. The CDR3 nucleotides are TGTGCCAGCAGTGCCAGCTCAAGGAGCTCCTACGAGCAGTACTTC. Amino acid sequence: CASSASSRSSYEQYF. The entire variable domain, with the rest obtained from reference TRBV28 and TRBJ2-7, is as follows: DVKVTQSSRYLVKRTGEKVFLECVQDMDHENMFWYRQDPGLGLRLIYFSYDVKMKEKGDIPEGYSVSREKKERFSLILESASTNQTSMYLCASSASSRSSYEQYFGPGTRLTVT.

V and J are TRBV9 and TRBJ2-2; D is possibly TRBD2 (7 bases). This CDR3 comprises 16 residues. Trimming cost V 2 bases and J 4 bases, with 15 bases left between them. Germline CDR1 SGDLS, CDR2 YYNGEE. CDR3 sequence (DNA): TGTGCCAGCAGCGTGTCGGGGGGCTCGGGCACCGGGGAGCTGTTTTTT. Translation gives CASSVSGGSGTGELFF.

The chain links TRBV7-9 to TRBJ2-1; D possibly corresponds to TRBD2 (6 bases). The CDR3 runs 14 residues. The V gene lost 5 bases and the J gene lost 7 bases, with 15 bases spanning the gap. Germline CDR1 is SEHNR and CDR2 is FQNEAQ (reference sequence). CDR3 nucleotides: TGTGCCAGCAGCCCCACCGGCGGGGAGAATGAGCAGTTCTTC. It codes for CASSPTGGENEQFF. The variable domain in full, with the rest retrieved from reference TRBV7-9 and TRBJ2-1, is DTGVSQNPRHKITKRGQNVTFRCDPISEHNRLYWYRQTLGQGPEFLTYFQNEAQLEKSRLLSDRFSAERPKGSFSTLEIQRTEQGDSAMYLCASSPTGGENEQFFGPGTRLTVL.

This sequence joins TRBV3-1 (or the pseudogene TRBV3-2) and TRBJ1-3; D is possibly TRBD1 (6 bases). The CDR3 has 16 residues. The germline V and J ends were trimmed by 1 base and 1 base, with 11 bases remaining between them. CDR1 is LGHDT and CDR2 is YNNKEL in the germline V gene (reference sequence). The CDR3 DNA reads TGTGCCAGCAGCCAAGTGGTAGGACAGTCTGGAAACACCATATATTTT. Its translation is CASSQVVGQSGNTIYF.

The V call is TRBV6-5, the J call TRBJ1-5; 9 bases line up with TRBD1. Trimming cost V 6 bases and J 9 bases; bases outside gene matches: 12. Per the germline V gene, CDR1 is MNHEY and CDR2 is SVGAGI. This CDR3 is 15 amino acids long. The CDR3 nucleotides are TGTGCCAGCAGACGAACATGGACAGGGGTGGGGCCCCAGCATTTT. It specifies CASRRTWTGVGPQHF.

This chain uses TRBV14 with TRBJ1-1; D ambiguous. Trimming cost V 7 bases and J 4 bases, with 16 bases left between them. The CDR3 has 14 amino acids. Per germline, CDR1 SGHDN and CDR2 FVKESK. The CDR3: CASTRDKAATEAFF. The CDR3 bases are TGTGCCAGCACCAGAGACAAAGCGGCCACTGAAGCTTTCTTT.

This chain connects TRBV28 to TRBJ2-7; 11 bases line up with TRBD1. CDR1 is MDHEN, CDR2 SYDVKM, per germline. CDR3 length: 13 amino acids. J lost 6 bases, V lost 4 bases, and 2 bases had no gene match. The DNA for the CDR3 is TGTGCCAGCAGTTCCGGGACAGGGGGCGAGCAGTACTTC. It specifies CASSSGTGGEQYF.

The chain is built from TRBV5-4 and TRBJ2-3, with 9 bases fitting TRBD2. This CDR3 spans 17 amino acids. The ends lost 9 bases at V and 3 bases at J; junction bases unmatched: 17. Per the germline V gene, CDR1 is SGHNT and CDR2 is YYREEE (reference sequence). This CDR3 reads CATRPSLASGITDTQYF. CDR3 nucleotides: TGTGCCACCCGGCCTAGCTTGGCTAGCGGGATAACAGATACGCAGTATTTT.

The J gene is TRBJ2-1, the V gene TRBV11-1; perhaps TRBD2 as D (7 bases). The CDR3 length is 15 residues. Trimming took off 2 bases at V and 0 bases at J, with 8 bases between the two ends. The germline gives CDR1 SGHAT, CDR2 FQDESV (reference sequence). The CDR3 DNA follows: TGTGCCAGCAGCTTACGGGGGGCCTCCTACAATGAGCAGTTCTTC. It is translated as CASSLRGASYNEQFF.

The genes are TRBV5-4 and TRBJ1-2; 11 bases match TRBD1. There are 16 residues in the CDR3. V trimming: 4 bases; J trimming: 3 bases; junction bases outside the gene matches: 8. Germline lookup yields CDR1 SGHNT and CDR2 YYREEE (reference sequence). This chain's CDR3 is CASSEGQGVSYYGYTF. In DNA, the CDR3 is TGTGCCAGCAGCGAGGGACAGGGGGTTAGTTACTATGGCTACACCTTC.

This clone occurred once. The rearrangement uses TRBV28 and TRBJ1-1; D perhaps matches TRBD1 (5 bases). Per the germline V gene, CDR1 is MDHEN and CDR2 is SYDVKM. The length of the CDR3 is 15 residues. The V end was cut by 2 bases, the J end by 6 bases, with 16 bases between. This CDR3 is CASSLIRRRGAEAFF. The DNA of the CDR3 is TGTGCCAGCAGTTTAATACGTCGGAGGGGCGCTGAAGCTTTCTTT.

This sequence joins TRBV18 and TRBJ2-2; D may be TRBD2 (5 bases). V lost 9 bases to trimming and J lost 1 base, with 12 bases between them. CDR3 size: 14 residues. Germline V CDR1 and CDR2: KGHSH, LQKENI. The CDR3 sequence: CASYNGVNTGELFF. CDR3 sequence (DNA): TGTGCCAGTTACAACGGGGTGAACACCGGGGAGCTGTTTTTT.

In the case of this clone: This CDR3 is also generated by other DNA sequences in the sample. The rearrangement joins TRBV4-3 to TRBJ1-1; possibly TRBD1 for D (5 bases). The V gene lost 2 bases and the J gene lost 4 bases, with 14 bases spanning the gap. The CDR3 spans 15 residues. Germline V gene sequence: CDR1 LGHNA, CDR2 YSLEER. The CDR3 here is CASSQRPGAGTEAFF. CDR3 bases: TGCGCCAGCAGCCAAAGGCCTGGGGCTGGCACTGAAGCTTTCTTT.

Here the CDR3 reads CAWSTGQGKETQYF. CDR3 DNA: TGTGCCTGGAGTACGGGACAGGGGAAAGAGACCCAGTACTTC. This sequence joins TRBV30 and TRBJ2-5; the match to TRBD1 covers 10 bases. This CDR3 region has 14 residues. Germline V gives CDR1 GTSNPN, CDR2 SVGIG (reference sequence). J lost 3 bases, V lost 2 bases, and 3 bases had no gene match.

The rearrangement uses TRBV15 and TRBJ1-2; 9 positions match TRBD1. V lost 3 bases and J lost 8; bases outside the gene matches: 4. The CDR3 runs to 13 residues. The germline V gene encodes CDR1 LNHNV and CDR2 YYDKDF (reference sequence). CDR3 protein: CATSSTGGGGYTF. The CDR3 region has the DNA TGTGCCACCAGCAGTACAGGGGGCGGGGGCTACACCTTC.

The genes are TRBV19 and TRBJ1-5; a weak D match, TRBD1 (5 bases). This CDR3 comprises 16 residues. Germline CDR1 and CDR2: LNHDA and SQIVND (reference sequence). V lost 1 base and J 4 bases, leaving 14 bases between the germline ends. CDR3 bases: TGTGCCAGTAGTATAGCCGTGCACAGGCCGAATCAGCCCCAGCATTTT. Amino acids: CASSIAVHRPNQPQHF.

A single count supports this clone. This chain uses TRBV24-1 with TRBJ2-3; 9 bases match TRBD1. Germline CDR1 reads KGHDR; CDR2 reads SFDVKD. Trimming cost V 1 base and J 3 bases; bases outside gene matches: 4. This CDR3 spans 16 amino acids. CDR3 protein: CATSDLPGQGTDTQYF. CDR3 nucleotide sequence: TGTGCCACCAGTGATTTACCGGGACAGGGAACAGATACGCAGTATTTT.

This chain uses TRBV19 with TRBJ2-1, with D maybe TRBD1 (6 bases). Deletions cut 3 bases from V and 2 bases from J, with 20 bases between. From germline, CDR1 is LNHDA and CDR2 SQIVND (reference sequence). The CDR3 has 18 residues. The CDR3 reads CASSIAWGLRGAYNEQFF. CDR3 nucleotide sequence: TGTGCCAGTAGTATTGCGTGGGGGCTAAGGGGAGCCTACAATGAGCAGTTCTTC.

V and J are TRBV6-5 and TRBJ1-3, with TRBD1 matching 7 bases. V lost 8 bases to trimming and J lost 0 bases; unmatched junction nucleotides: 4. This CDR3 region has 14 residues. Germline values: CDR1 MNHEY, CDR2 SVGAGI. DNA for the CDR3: TGTGCCAGCTTTACAGGGGTCTCTGGAAACACCATATATTTT. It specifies CASFTGVSGNTIYF.

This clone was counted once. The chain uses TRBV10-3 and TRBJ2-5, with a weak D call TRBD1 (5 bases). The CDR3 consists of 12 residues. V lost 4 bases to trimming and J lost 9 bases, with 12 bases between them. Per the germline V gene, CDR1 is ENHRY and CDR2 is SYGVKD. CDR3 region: CAISGGGRAQYF. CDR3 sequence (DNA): TGTGCCATCAGTGGGGGCGGCCGGGCCCAGTACTTC.

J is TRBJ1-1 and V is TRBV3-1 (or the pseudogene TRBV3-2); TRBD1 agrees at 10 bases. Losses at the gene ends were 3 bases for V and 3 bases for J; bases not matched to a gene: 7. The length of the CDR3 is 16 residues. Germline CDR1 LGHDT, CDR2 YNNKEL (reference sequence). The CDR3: CASSHPLGQGDTEAFF. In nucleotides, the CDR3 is TGTGCCAGCAGCCACCCCCTTGGACAGGGGGACACTGAAGCTTTCTTT.

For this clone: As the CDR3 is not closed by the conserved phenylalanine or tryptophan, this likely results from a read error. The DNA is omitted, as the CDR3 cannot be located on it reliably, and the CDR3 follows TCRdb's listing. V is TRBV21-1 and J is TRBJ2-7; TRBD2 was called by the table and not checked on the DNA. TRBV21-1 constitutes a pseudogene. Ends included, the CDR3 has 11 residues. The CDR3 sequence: CASSKVLRVAS.

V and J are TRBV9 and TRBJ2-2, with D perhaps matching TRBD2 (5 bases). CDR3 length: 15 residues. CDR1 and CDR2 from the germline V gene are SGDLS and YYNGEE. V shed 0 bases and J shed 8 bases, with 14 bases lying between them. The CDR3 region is CASSVVLAPAGELFF. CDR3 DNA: TGTGCCAGCAGCGTAGTTCTAGCACCCGCGGGGGAGCTGTTTTTT.

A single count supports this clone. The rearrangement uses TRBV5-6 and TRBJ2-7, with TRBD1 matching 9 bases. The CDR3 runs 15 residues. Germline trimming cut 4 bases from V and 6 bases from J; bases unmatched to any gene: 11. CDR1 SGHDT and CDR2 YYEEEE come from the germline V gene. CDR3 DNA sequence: TGTGCCAGCAGCGATACCGGGACAGGGTGGGGCGAGCAGTACTTC. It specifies CASSDTGTGWGEQYF.